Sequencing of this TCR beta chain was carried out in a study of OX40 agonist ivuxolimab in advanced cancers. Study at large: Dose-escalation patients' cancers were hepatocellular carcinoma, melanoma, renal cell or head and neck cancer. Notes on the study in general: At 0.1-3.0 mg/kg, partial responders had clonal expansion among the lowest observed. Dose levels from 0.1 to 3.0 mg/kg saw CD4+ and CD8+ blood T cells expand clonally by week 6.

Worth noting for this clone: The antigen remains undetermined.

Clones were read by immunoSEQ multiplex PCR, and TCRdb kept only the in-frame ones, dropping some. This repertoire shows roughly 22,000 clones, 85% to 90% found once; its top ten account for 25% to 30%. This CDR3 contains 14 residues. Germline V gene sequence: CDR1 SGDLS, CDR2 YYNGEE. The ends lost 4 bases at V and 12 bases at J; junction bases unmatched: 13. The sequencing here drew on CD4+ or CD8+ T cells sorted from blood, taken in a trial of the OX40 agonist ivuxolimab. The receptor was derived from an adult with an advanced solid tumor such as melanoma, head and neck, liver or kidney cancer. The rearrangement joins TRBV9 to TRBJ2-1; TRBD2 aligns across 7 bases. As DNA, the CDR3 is TGTGCCAGCAGCCCCGCGGGAGTGGCAGTAGGGCAGTTCTTC. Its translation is CASSPAGVAVGQFF. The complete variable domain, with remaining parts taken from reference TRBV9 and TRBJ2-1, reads DSGVTQTPKHLITATGQRVTLRCSPRSGDLSVYWYQQSLDQGLQFLIQYYNGEERAKGNILERFSAQQFPDLHSELNLSSLELGDSALYFCASSPAGVAVGQFFGPGTRLTVL.